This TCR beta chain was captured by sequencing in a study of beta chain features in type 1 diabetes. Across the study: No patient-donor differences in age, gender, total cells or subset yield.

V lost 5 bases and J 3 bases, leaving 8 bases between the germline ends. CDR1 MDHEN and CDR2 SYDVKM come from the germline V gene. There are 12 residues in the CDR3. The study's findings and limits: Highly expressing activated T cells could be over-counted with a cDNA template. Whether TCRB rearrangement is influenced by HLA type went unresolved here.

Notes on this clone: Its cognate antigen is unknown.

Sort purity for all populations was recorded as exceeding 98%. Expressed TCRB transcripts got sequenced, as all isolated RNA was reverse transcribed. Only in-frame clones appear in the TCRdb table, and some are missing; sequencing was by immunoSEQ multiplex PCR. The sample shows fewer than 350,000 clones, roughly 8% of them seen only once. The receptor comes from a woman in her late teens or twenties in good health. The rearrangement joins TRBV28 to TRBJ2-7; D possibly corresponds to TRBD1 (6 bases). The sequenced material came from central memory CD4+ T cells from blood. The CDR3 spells CASSTGIYEQYV. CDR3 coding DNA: TGTGCCAGCAGTACAGGGATCTACGAGCAGTACGTC.